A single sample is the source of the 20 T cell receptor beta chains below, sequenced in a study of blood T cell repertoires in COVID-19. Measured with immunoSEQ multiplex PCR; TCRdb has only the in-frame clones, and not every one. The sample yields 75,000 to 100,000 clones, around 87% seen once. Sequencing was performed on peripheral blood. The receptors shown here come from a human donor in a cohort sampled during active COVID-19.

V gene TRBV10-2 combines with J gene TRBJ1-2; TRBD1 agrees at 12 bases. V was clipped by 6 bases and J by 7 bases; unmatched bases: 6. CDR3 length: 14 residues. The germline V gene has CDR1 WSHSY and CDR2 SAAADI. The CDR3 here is CASSRDRGLSGYTF. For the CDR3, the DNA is TGCGCCAGCAGCCGGGACAGGGGGCTAAGTGGCTACACCTTC.

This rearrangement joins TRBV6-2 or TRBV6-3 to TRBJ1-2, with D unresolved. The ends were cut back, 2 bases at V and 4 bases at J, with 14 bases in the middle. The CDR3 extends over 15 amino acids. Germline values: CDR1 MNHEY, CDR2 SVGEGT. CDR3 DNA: TGTGCCAGCAGTTACGGCCGGCAGGTGAGCTATGGCTACACCTTC. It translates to CASSYGRQVSYGYTF.

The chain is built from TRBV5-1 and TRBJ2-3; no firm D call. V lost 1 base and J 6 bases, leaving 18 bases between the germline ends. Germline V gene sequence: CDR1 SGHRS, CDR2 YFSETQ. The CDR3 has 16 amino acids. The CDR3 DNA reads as TGCGCCAGCAGCTTGAGCCAGCGCACACCGAGGGATACGCAGTATTTT. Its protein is CASSLSQRTPRDTQYF.

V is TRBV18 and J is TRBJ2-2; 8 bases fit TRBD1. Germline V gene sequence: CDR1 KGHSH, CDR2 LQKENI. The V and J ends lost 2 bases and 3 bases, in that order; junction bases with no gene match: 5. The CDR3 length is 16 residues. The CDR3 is CASSPATGVDTGELFF. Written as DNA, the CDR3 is TGTGCCAGCTCACCAGCGACAGGGGTTGACACCGGGGAGCTGTTTTTT.

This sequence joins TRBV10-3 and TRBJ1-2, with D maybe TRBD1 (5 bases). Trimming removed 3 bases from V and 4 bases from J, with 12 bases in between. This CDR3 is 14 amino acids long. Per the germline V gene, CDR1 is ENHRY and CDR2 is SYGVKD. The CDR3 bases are TGTGCCATCAGTGATTCTGATAGGGGCTATGGCTACACCTTC. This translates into CAISDSDRGYGYTF.

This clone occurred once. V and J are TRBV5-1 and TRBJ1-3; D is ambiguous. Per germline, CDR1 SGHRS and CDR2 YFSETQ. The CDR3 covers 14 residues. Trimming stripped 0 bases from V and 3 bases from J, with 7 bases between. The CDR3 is CASSLVGDGNTIYF. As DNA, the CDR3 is TGCGCCAGCAGCTTGGTAGGAGATGGAAACACCATATATTTT. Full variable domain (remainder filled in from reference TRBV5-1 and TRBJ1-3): KAGVTQTPRYLIKTRGQQVTLSCSPISGHRSVSWYQQTPGQGLQFLFEYFSETQRNKGNFPGRFSGRQFSNSRSEMNVSTLELGDSALYLCASSLVGDGNTIYFGEGSWLTVV.

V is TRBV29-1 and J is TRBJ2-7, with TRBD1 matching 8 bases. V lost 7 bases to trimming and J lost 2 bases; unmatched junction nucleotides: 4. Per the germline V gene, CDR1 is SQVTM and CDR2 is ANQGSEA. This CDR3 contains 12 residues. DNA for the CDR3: TGCAGCGCCGTGACAGGGGCCTACGAGCAGTACTTC. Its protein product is CSAVTGAYEQYF.

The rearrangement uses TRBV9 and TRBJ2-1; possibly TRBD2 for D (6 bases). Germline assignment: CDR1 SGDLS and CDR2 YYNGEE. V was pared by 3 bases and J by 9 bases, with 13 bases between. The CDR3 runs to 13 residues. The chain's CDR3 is CASSETSSVEQFF. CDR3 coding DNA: TGTGCCAGCAGCGAGACTAGTTCGGTTGAGCAGTTCTTC.

CDR3 DNA: TGTGCCAGCAGTCTCCTCTCCGAGCAGTACTTC. Encoded protein: CASSLLSEQYF. The chain has TRBV28 and TRBJ2-7; no reliable D call. V was cut by 5 bases and J by 6 bases, with 8 bases left in between. Germline V gives CDR1 MDHEN, CDR2 SYDVKM. The CDR3 loop spans 11 amino acids. Variable domain in full (rest from reference TRBV28 and TRBJ2-7): DVKVTQSSRYLVKRTGEKVFLECVQDMDHENMFWYRQDPGLGLRLIYFSYDVKMKEKGDIPEGYSVSREKKERFSLILESASTNQTSMYLCASSLLSEQYFGPGTRLTVT.

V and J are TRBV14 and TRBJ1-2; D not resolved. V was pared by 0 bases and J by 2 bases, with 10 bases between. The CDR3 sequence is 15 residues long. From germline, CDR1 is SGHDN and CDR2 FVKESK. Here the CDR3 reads CASSQEVGRNYGYTF. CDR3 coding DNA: TGTGCCAGCAGCCAAGAAGTGGGCCGAAACTATGGCTACACCTTC.

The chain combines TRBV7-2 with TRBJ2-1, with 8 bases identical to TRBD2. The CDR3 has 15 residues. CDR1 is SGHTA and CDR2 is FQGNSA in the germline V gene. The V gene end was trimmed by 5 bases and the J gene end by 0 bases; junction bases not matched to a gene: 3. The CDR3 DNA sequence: TGTGCCAGCAGCCCGGGAGGGAGCTCCTACAATGAGCAGTTCTTC. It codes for CASSPGGSSYNEQFF.

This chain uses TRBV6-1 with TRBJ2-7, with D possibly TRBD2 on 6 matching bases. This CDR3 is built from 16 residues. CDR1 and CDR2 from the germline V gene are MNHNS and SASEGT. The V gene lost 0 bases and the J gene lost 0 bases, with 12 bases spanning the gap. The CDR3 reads CASSEAEGTSSYEQYF. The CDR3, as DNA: TGTGCCAGCAGTGAAGCGGAGGGGACGAGCTCCTACGAGCAGTACTTC.

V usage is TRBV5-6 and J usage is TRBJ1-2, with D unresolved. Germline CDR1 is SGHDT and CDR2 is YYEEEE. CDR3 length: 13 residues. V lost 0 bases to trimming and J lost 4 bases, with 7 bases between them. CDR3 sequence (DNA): TGTGCCAGCAGCTTGGGGCGGCCCTATGGCTACACCTTC. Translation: CASSLGRPYGYTF.

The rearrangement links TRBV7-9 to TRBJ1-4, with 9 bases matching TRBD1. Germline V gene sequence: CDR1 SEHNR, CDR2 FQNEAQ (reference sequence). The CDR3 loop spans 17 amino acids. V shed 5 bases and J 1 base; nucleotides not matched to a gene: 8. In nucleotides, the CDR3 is TGTGCCAGCAGCCCGGGACAGGGACTAGGAACTAATGAAAAACTGTTTTTT. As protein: CASSPGQGLGTNEKLFF.

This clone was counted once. As DNA, the CDR3 is TGTGCCAGCAGCTTGGAACGACTAGCGAGCCACAATGAGCAGTTCTTC. This sequence encodes CASSLERLASHNEQFF. The chain has TRBV5-5 and TRBJ2-1, with 8 bases identical to TRBD2. CDR1 and CDR2 from the germline V gene are SGHKS and YYEKEE (reference sequence). The CDR3 runs to 16 residues. After removal of 0 bases from V and 5 bases from J, the junction contained 7 bases not matched to a gene.

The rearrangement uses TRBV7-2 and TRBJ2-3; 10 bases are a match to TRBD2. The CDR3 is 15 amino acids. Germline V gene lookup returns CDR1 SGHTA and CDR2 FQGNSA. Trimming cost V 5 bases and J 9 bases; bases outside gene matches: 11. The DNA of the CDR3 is TGTGCCAGCAGCCTAACTAGCGGGGCCCATCGGACGCAGTATTTT. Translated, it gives CASSLTSGAHRTQYF.

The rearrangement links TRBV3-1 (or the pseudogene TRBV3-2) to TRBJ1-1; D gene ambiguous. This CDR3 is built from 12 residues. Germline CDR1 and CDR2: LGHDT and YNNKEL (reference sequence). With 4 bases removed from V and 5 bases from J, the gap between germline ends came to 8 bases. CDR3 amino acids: CASSRVSTEAFF. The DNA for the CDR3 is TGTGCCAGCAGCCGCGTTAGTACTGAAGCTTTCTTT.

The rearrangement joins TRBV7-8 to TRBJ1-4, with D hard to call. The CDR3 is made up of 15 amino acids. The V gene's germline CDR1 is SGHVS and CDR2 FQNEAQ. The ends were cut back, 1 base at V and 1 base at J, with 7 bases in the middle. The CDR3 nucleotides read TGTGCCAGCAGCTTAGGCGAGGGAACTAATGAAAAACTGTTTTTT. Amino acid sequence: CASSLGEGTNEKLFF.

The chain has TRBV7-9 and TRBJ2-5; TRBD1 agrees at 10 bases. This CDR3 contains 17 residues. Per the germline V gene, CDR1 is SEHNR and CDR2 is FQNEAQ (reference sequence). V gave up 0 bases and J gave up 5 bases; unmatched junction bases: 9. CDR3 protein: CASSLASTGQGRETQYF. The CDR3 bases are TGTGCCAGCAGCTTAGCGAGCACGGGACAGGGGAGGGAGACCCAGTACTTC.

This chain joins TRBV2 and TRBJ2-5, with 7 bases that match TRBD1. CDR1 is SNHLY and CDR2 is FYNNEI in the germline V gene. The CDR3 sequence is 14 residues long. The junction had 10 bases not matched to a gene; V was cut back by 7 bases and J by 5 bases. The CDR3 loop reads CASNKGQLQETQYF. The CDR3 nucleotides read TGTGCCAGCAACAAGGGACAGTTACAGGAGACCCAGTACTTC.